The TCR beta chain described here comes from a study of T cell responses to AZD1222 COVID-19 vaccine. Study in general: Second-dose recipients at about 4 or about 12 weeks were treated as one pooled group. General study findings and limits: Close to half of spike-specific TCRs reportedly recognize unmutated variant regions. Baseline seropositivity occurred in only a handful of AZD1222 recipients.

Remarks on this clone: What it binds is unknown.

Profiling relied on immunoSEQ multiplex PCR, and the TCRdb table lists in-frame clones only, not all of them. The sample includes about 150,000 clones, 91% of them seen just once. CDR3 length equals 13 residues. Germline V lookup: CDR1 SNHLY, CDR2 FYNNEI. The V and J ends lost 9 bases and 6 bases respectively, with 18 bases between them. The sequence derives from an adult in good health. The chain employs TRBV2 and TRBJ2-7; D possibly matches TRBD1 or TRBD2 (5 bases each). The sample in question was peripheral blood, obtained on day 0 of AZD1222 vaccination. The CDR3 region is CASQTGTRGEQYF. For the CDR3, the DNA is TGTGCCAGTCAGACCGGGACCCGTGGCGAGCAGTACTTC.